Listed below are T cell receptor beta chains from one sample, sequenced in a study of cytomegalovirus exposure and HLA in healthy donors. Profiling relied on immunoSEQ multiplex PCR, and the TCRdb table lists in-frame clones only, not all of them. The repertoire table contains about 58,000 clones. The specimen sequenced was PBMCs. These TCRs come from a male donor in good health and CMV-seronegative. Each CDR3 is given with its conserved first and last residue. The D gene is left open where the match is weak.

. | TRBJ1-1 | TRBV5-5 | TGTGCCAGCAGCTTCCAACAGGGCAGAGGCACTGAAGCTTTCTTT | CASSFQQGRGTEAFF
. | TRBJ2-1 | TRBV5-4 | TGTGCCAGCAGCCGACGGGACACCAACAATGAGCAGTTCTTC | CASSRRDTNNEQFF
. | TRBJ1-2 | TRBV18 | TGTGCCAGCTCCGTCAGAAACAGGGCGAATTATGGCTACACCTTC | CASSVRNRANYGYTF
TRBD1 | TRBJ1-2 | TRBV6-6 | TGTGCCAGCAGTTACCAGGGACAGGCATCAGGAGGCTACACCTTC | CASSYQGQASGGYTF
. | TRBJ1-2 | TRBV19 | TGTGCCAGTAGTATCCCGAACAGCTATGGCTACACCTTC | CASSIPNSYGYTF
TRBD2 | TRBJ2-7 | TRBV7-2 | TGTGCCAGCAGCTTAGGACTAGCGGGAGGGCACAACGTCGAGCAGTACTTC | CASSLGLAGGHNVEQYF
TRBD1 | TRBJ2-7 | TRBV2 | TGTGCCAGCTCGGGGACAGGGTTCGAGCAGTACTTC | CASSGTGFEQYF
TRBD1 | TRBJ2-5 | TRBV5-4 | TGTGCCAGCAGTCACACAGGGGGGCAGGAGACCCAGTACTTC | CASSHTGGQETQYF
. | TRBJ2-2 | TRBV19 | TGTGCCAGTAGTTATAGGACGGGGTTCACCGGGGAGCTGTTTTTT | CASSYRTGFTGELFF
. | TRBJ1-2 | TRBV7-9 | TGTGCCAGCAGCTTAAGACAGATCTATGGCTACACCTTC | CASSLRQIYGYTF
TRBD2 | TRBJ2-1 | TRBV19 | TGTGCCAGTAGTATAGACTCCCTAGCGGGGGGGTCTGAGCAGTTCTTC | CASSIDSLAGGSEQFF
TRBD1 | TRBJ2-5 | TRBV5-6 | TGTGCCAGCAGCCCCGGACAGGGTCTCGTCCAGTACTTC | CASSPGQGLVQYF
TRBD2 | TRBJ2-5 | TRBV18 | TGTGCCAGCTCACCACTAGCGGGGGCCCTCCAAGAGACCCAGTACTTC | CASSPLAGALQETQYF
. | TRBJ2-3 | TRBV7-9 | TGTGCCAGCAGTCCCGGGAGCCTAAAAACGTCTAGCACAGATACGCAGTATTTT | CASSPGSLKTSSTDTQYF
TRBD1 | TRBJ1-2 | TRBV28 | TGTGCCAGCAGTTTATATGGTCCAGGGGGTAACTATGGCTACACCTTC | CASSLYGPGGNYGYTF
TRBD2 | TRBJ2-3 | TRBV6-4 | TGTGCCAGCAGTAGCGGGAGCACAGATAAGCAGTATTTT | CASSSGSTDKQYF
. | TRBJ2-7 | TRBV5-8 | TGTGCCAGCAGCTTTTCTATAACCTACGAGCAGTACTTC | CASSFSITYEQYF
. | TRBJ1-3 | TRBV15 | TGTGCCACCAGCAGACCTACAGGGTCCGGTGGAAACACCATATATTTT | CATSRPTGSGGNTIYF
. | TRBJ1-6 | TRBV27 | TGTGCCAGCAGTTTATGGGGCGGAGAATATAATTCACCCCTACACTTT | CASSLWGGEYNSPLHF
TRBD1 | TRBJ2-2 | TRBV11-1 | TGTGCCAGCAGCTTAGCGCGGAGGATGACAGGGGTACACACCGGGGAGCTGTTTTTT | CASSLARRMTGVHTGELFF
. | TRBJ2-6 | TRBV7-3 | TGTGCCAGCAGCCACGGGAGCTCTGGGGCCAACGTCCTGACTTTC | CASSHGSSGANVLTF
TRBD1 | TRBJ1-2 | TRBV9 | TGTGCCAGCTCCGCGACAGGGAACTATGGCTACACCTTC | CASSATGNYGYTF
TRBD1 | TRBJ1-5 | TRBV6-1 | TGTGCCAGCGGCCCTCAGGGGGCGAGACAGCCCCAGCATTTT | CASGPQGARQPQHF
. | TRBJ2-7 | TRBV18 | TGTGCCAGCTCCGAGACTAGTGCCTACGAGCAGTACTTC | CASSETSAYEQYF
. | TRBJ2-6 | TRBV18 | TGTGCCAGCTCACCCATTGGAGGGATCGGTGCTGGGGCCAACGTCCTGACTTTC | CASSPIGGIGAGANVLTF
TRBD1 | TRBJ2-7 | TRBV7-2 | TGTGCCAGCAGCGGACAGGGGCGTTACGAGCAGTACTTC | CASSGQGRYEQYF
. | TRBJ2-1 | TRBV6-1 | TGTGCCATCTCTTCTTGGGGTAGCGGTAATGAGCAGTTCTTC | CAISSWGSGNEQFF
TRBD1 | TRBJ1-2 | TRBV6-1 | TGTGCCAGCACGGAGGGGGCCGGGTATGGCTACACCTTC | CASTEGAGYGYTF
TRBD1 | TRBJ2-7 | TRBV7-8 | TGTGCCAGCAGCTTAGCGCATTTAGGGACAGTAACGCACTTC | CASSLAHLGTVTHF
. | TRBJ2-7 | TRBV6-5 | TGTGCCAGCAGTTACGAGGGCGGGCAGACCTACGAGCAGTACTTC | CASSYEGGQTYEQYF
. | TRBJ1-4 | TRBV10-1 | TGCGCCAGCAGTGAGGGAGTGCCCAGGGTGAACGAAAAACTGTTTTTT | CASSEGVPRVNEKLFF
TRBD1 | TRBJ2-3 | TRBV5-1 | TGCGCCAGCAGCCCCATAGGACAGGCCACAGATACGCAGTATTTT | CASSPIGQATDTQYF
. | TRBJ2-3 | TRBV14 | TGTGCCAGCAGCCAAGGGCTGCTAGGAGCAGATACGCAGTATTTT | CASSQGLLGADTQYF
TRBD2 | TRBJ2-7 | TRBV5-1 | TGCGCCAGCGGGCGGGAGGGCTACGAGCAGTCCTTC | CASGREGYEQSF
. | TRBJ1-4 | TRBV9 | TGTGCCAGCAGCCCAAGAGGGCGGGATGAAAAACTGTTTTTT | CASSPRGRDEKLFF
. | TRBJ1-2 | TRBV30 | TGTGCCGGGAGAGCGGGACAAATAGGGAACTATGGCTACACCTTC | CAGRAGQIGNYGYTF
. | TRBJ2-1 | TRBV6-1 | TGTGCCAGTGTAACGGGATTCTCCTACAATGAGCAGTTCTTC | CASVTGFSYNEQFF
TRBD2 | TRBJ2-2 | TRBV11-2 | TGTGCCAGCAGCCCCACGGGACTAGCGGGAGGGTCCACCGGGGAGCTGTTTTTT | CASSPTGLAGGSTGELFF